This TCR beta chain was found in a study of blood T cell repertoires in COVID-19. Turning to the study itself: Acute and convalescent COVID-19 specimens originated in the United States, Italy and Spain. From T cells, B-cell-depleted T cells, or PBMCs came the material, which was cDNA or gDNA.

Authors' processing steps: Amplifying reference gene primers gave estimates of nucleated cell counts. The data were produced by immunoSEQ multiplex PCR, yet TCRdb's version contains in-frame clones alone and is incomplete. The V and J calls and clone size were taken over from that table, and D and trimming were inferred from the DNA. This sample has about 140,000 clones, with about 82% found just once. Input material: peripheral blood. The receptor was isolated from a woman aged 60 to 75 with acute or convalescent COVID-19.

For the CDR3, the DNA is TGTGCCAGCAGCCAAGCCCGCGGGCAGCAAAACACCGGGGAGCTGTTTTTT. This codes for CASSQARGQQNTGELFF. V usage is TRBV14 and J usage is TRBJ2-2, with a tentative D call TRBD2 (5 bases). Trimming stripped 1 base from V and 2 bases from J, with 14 bases between. This CDR3 region has 17 residues. Germline V lookup: CDR1 SGHDN, CDR2 FVKESK.